A selection of T cell receptor beta chains follows, all from one sample in a study of long-term antiretroviral therapy in people with HIV. Only in-frame clones appear in the TCRdb table, and some are missing; sequencing was by immunoSEQ multiplex PCR. This table holds roughly 30,000 clones, approximately 90% found once. The sample was unsorted PBMCs, taken 1.8 years after starting antiretroviral therapy. The receptors were gathered from a young woman with HIV. The CDR3 runs from the conserved cysteine through the conserved F or W. D genes are given only for firm matches. Clone size is not always given. Where it is, it says once, few, many or a class for expanded clones.

clone size	D gene	J gene	V gene	CDR3 protein	CDR3 DNA
-	TRBD2	TRBJ2-3	TRBV6-5	CASSPGTSGSYTQYF	TGTGCCAGCAGCCCCGGGACTAGCGGGAGTTATACGCAGTATTTT
-	TRBD1	TRBJ2-7	TRBV6-1	CASSDGVGQGHSYEQYF	TGTGCCAGCAGTGATGGGGTGGGACAGGGCCACTCCTACGAGCAGTACTTC
few	TRBD1	TRBJ2-7	TRBV19	CASSSRQGANEQYF	TGTGCCAGTAGTTCCCGACAGGGGGCCAACGAGCAGTACTTC
once	-	TRBJ2-1	TRBV4-3	CASSQGGGGEQFF	TGCGCCAGCAGCCAGGGGGGGGGCGGTGAGCAGTTCTTC
-	TRBD1	TRBJ2-5	TRBV5-1	CASSSRTGEGLETQYF	TGCGCCAGCAGCTCCCGGACAGGCGAGGGATTAGAGACCCAGTACTTC
-	-	TRBJ1-2	TRBV5-6	CASSPGQAYGYTF	TGTGCCAGCAGCCCAGGACAAGCCTATGGCTACACCTTC
-	-	TRBJ2-1	TRBV11-3	CASSPAASGGSNEQFF	TGTGCCAGCAGCCCCGCAGCCTCCGGGGGCTCCAATGAGCAGTTCTTC
-	TRBD1	TRBJ2-1	TRBV19	CASSSPRTGDNEQFF	TGTGCCAGTAGTTCCCCCCGGACAGGGGACAATGAGCAGTTCTTC
-	TRBD2	TRBJ2-7	TRBV18	CASSRTSGSDYEQYF	TGTGCCAGCTCACGAACTAGCGGGAGTGACTACGAGCAGTACTTC
-	-	TRBJ2-4	TRBV7-2	CASSLQAYTLAKNIQYF	TGTGCCAGCAGCCTTCAGGCATATACATTAGCCAAAAACATTCAGTACTTC
-	-	TRBJ2-7	TRBV28	CASSFGPGQYF	TGTGCCAGCAGTTTCGGCCCCGGGCAGTACTTC
-	TRBD1	TRBJ1-1	TRBV10-3	CAITRGQGRSFF	TGTGCCATCACCCGCGGACAGGGGAGATCTTTCTTT
-	TRBD2	TRBJ2-7	TRBV10-3	CAISDLAGGDEQYF	TGTGCCATCAGTGACCTAGCGGGAGGTGACGAGCAGTACTTC
-	-	TRBJ2-6	TRBV6-6	CASSFSSSGANVLTF	TGTGCCAGCAGTTTTAGTAGCTCTGGGGCCAACGTCCTGACTTTC
once	-	TRBJ1-2	TRBV5-5	CASRGTTEGYTF	TGTGCCAGCAGGGGGACGACAGAGGGCTACACCTTC
-	TRBD1	TRBJ1-1	TRBV5-1	CASSSPTGLTTEAFF	TGCGCCAGCAGCAGCCCGACAGGGCTTACCACTGAAGCTTTCTTT
-	TRBD2	TRBJ2-5	TRBV7-9	CASSLRLAGVGSQETQYF	TGTGCCAGCAGCTTAAGACTAGCGGGAGTGGGGAGTCAAGAGACCCAGTACTTC
few	-	TRBJ1-2	TRBV7-9	CASSLDRPSGYTF	TGTGCCAGCAGCTTAGACAGGCCGAGCGGCTACACCTTC
-	-	TRBJ1-3	TRBV7-9	CASSLARINTIYF	TGTGCCAGCAGCTTAGCCCGGATAAACACCATATATTTT
-	-	TRBJ1-1	TRBV18	CASSPAGSNTEAFF	TGTGCCAGCTCACCAGCAGGGTCAAACACTGAAGCTTTCTTT
-	TRBD1	TRBJ2-1	TRBV19	CATGQGPYNEQFF	TGTGCCACAGGACAGGGGCCGTACAATGAGCAGTTCTTC
-	-	TRBJ1-3	TRBV4-3	CASSQDQGSGNTIYF	TGCGCCAGCAGCCAAGACCAGGGTTCAGGAAACACCATATATTTT
few	TRBD1	TRBJ1-5	TRBV19	CATEPGQGLGQPQHF	TGTGCCACCGAACCGGGACAGGGGCTCGGGCAGCCCCAGCATTTT
-	-	TRBJ2-7	TRBV14	CASSLTAGFSEQYF	TGTGCCAGCAGCCTAACAGCGGGTTTTTCCGAGCAGTACTTC